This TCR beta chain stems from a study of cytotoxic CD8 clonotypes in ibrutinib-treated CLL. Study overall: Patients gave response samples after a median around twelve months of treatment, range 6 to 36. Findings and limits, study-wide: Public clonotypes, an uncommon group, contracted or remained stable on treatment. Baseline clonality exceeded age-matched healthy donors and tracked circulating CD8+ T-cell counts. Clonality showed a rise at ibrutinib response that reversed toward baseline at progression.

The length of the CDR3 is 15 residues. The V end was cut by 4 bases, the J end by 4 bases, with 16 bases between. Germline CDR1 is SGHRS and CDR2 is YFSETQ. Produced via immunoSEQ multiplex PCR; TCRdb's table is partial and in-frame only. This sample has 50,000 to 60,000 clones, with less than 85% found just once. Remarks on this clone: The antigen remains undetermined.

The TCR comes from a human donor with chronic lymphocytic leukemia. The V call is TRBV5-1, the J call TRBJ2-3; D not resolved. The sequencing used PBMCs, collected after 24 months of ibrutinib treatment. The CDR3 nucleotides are TGCGCCAGCAGCACCCTTAATATTCCCCCAGATACGCAGTATTTT. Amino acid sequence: CASSTLNIPPDTQYF.